The TCR beta chain under discussion was sequenced for a study of regulatory T cells in long-lasting Graves disease. Time point indicated: newly diagnosed GD, antithyroid drugs for less than 3 months. The TCR library used RNA extracted from PBMCs. Construction of the TCR beta libraries employed iRepertoire HTBI primers in conjunction with Arm-PCR of CDR3 regions. Each CDR3 protein is one row after TCRdb ran MiXCR on the multiplex PCR reads. The sample records over 350,000 distinct CDR3 sequences, 15% being singletons. V gave up 4 bases and J gave up 1 base; unmatched junction bases: 3. Germline V gene lookup returns CDR1 MNHEY and CDR2 SMNVEV (reference sequence). CDR3 length: 14 amino acids. This clonotype was recorded at least ten times. The same data also went into a second study, on T cells in Graves' hyperthyroidism and ophthalmopathy.

The specimen was peripheral blood mononuclear cells (PBMCs), collected at new diagnosis, from a patient treated with antithyroid drugs. The chain employs TRBV27 and TRBJ2-5, with 7 positions matching TRBD2. This clonotype was obtained from a woman aged 40 to 50 with Graves disease. The CDR3 here is CASSSSGPQETQYF. The DNA of the CDR3 is TGTGCCAGCAGTTCTAGCGGTCCCCAAGAGACCCAGTACTTC.